Listed below are T cell receptor beta chains from one sample, sequenced in a study of regulatory T cells in long-lasting Graves disease. TCRdb called the multiplex PCR reads again in MiXCR, with one record for every CDR3 protein. The data hold 350,000 to 550,000 distinct CDR3 sequences, with more than 13% observed a single time. The sample also formed part of further work on T cells in Graves' hyperthyroidism and ophthalmopathy.

This material consisted of peripheral blood mononuclear cells (PBMCs), taken at new diagnosis, from a patient treated with antithyroid drugs. These receptors all stem from a woman in her twenties or thirties with Graves disease. CDR3s include the opening cysteine and the closing phenylalanine or tryptophan. A D gene is named only where the DNA matches it firmly. Clone size is stated in some rows and not others, as once, few, many or a class when expanded.

>TRBJ2-7|14|TRBV11-2|-|many
CASSLEGGGYEQYF
TGTGCCAGCAGCTTAGAAGGCGGAGGCTACGAGCAGTACTTC
>TRBJ2-2|16|TRBV13|-|many
CASSPSRDSLTGELFF
TGTGCCAGCAGCCCCTCCCGGGACTCTCTCACCGGGGAGCTGTTTTTT
>TRBJ1-4|13|TRBV12-3/TRBV12-4|-|many
CASSFYPNEKLFF
TGTGCCAGCAGTTTTTATCCTAATGAAAAACTGTTTTTT
>TRBJ2-1|18|TRBV20-1|-|few
CPPSGTKDEGPMFFEQFF
TGCCCCCCCTCGGGGACCAAAGACGAGGGGCCAATGTTTTTTGAGCAGTTCTTC
>TRBJ1-2|12|TRBV20-1|-|many
CSASAGFGGYTF
TGCAGTGCTAGTGCAGGGTTTGGTGGCTACACCTTC
>TRBJ2-2|15|TRBV6-1|-|many
CASAPTGKNTGELFF
TGTGCCAGCGCTCCAACCGGGAAGAACACCGGGGAGCTGTTTTTT
>TRBJ2-1|15|TRBV29-1|TRBD2|-
CSAGGLAGPTRGQFF
TGCAGCGCTGGGGGACTAGCGGGACCTACAAGGGGGCAGTTCTTC
>TRBJ2-5|15|TRBV12-3/TRBV12-4|-|many
CASSIQGSPRETQYF
TGTGCCAGCAGCATTCAGGGGTCACCCCGGGAGACCCAGTACTTC
>TRBJ2-4|16|TRBV6-1|TRBD2|-
CASSEDPAGSKNIQYF
TGTGCCAGCAGTGAAGACCCAGCGGGATCTAAAAACATTCAGTACTTC
>TRBJ2-5|17|TRBV20-1|TRBD2|few
CSAREGTSGSRQEAQYF
TGCAGTGCTAGAGAGGGGACTAGCGGGAGTCGTCAAGAGGCCCAGTACTTC
>TRBJ2-7|12|TRBV28|-|many
CASRLQGYEQYF
TGTGCCAGCAGATTACAGGGCTACGAGCAGTACTTC
>TRBJ2-1|17|TRBV20-1|TRBD2|once
CSAPRLAGGNAYNEQFF
TGCAGTGCTCCTAGACTAGCGGGAGGTAACGCCTACAATGAGCAGTTCTTC
>TRBJ2-7|15|TRBV30|-|-
CAWSAFRGLRYEQYF
TGTGCCTGGAGTGCCTTTAGGGGACTCAGGTACGAGCAGTACTTC
>TRBJ2-1|14|TRBV9|-|many
CASSMPGSYNEQFF
TGTGCCAGCAGCATGCCAGGCTCGTACAATGAGCAGTTCTTC
>TRBJ2-3|17|TRBV12-5|-|many
CASGLVRGSPHTDTQYF
TGTGCTAGTGGTTTGGTACGGGGGTCACCCCACACAGATACGCAGTATTTT
>TRBJ2-1|15|TRBV4-1|TRBD2|-
CASSPGSGKYNEQFF
TGCGCCAGCAGCCCGGGAAGCGGGAAGTACAATGAGCAGTTCTTC
>TRBJ2-2|15|TRBV5-1|-|few
CASSLAKGSTGELFF
TGCGCCAGCAGCTTGGCCAAGGGATCGACCGGGGAGCTGTTTTTT
>TRBJ1-3|13|TRBV12-3/TRBV12-4|-|many
CASNQVAGNTIYF
TGTGCCAGCAATCAGGTGGCTGGAAACACCATATATTTT
>TRBJ2-1|16|TRBV6-2/TRBV6-3|TRBD2|-
CASSTTSGSYYNEQFF
TGTGCCAGCAGTACGACTAGCGGGAGTTACTACAATGAGCAGTTCTTC
>TRBJ2-3|18|TRBV24-1|TRBD1|many
CATSDSVGGQGVPDTQYF
TGTGCCACCAGTGATAGTGTAGGCGGACAGGGGGTCCCAGATACGCAGTATTTT
>TRBJ2-3|14|TRBV11-3|-|many
CASSNDGITDTQYF
TGTGCCAGCAGTAACGACGGGATAACAGATACGCAGTATTTT
>TRBJ2-1|13|TRBV11-2|-|many
CASSSRLEGEQFF
TGTGCCAGCAGCTCTAGACTAGAGGGGGAGCAGTTCTTC
>TRBJ2-3|11|TRBV20-1|-|many
CSARTGGTQYF
TGCAGTGCTAGGACAGGTGGTACGCAGTATTTT
>TRBJ2-2|15|TRBV12-3/TRBV12-4|TRBD2|many
CASSLAGGPSGELFF
TGTGCCAGCAGTTTGGCGGGAGGGCCCTCCGGGGAGCTGTTTTTT
>TRBJ2-1|16|TRBV19|-|many
CASSIDAGTYDNEQFF
TGTGCCAGTAGTATAGATGCCGGGACTTACGACAATGAGCAGTTCTTC
>TRBJ2-3|11|TRBV30|TRBD2|-
CALFPAGDRYF
TGTGCCTTGTTTCCAGCGGGAGATCGGTATTTT
>TRBJ1-1|17|TRBV6-1|-|many
CASSERAIPIANTEAFF
TGTGCCAGCAGTGAACGGGCTATTCCGATTGCGAACACTGAAGCTTTCTTT